These 32 T cell receptor beta chains originate from one sample sequenced in a study of cytomegalovirus exposure and HLA in healthy donors. 60 Vbeta and 13 Jbeta primers were used in PCR. Here immunoSEQ multiplex PCR was the method, and the copy in TCRdb shows in-frame clones only, minus some. The sample has about 75,000 clones, around 83% seen once. What was sequenced was PBMCs. These receptors all come from a man in his 70s in good health and CMV-seropositive.

The genes are TRBV4-1 and TRBJ1-5; a possible D gene is TRBD1 (6 bases). The germline V gene has CDR1 MGHRA and CDR2 YSYEKL. Between the trimmed V and J ends, which lost 1 base and 3 bases, there was a span of 7 bases. The CDR3 has 14 amino acids. The CDR3, as DNA: TGCGCCAGCAGCCAAGGGGACAACAATCAGCCCCAGCATTTT. Translation gives CASSQGDNNQPQHF.

There are a few counts of this clone. This chain connects TRBV28 to TRBJ2-1; 12 bases fit TRBD2. The CDR3 runs 15 residues. The germline V gene has CDR1 MDHEN and CDR2 SYDVKM. J gave up 9 bases and V 0 bases, and 3 bases lay outside the gene matches. The chain's CDR3 is CASSLWTSGSFEQFF. CDR3 nucleotides: TGTGCCAGCAGTTTATGGACTAGCGGGAGCTTTGAGCAGTTCTTC.

CDR3: CASSLAGGTDTQYF. In DNA, the CDR3 is TGTGCCAGCAGCTTAGCGGGGGGGACAGATACGCAGTATTTT. This rearrangement joins TRBV7-2 to TRBJ2-3; 7 bases fit TRBD2. Germline assignment: CDR1 SGHTA and CDR2 FQGNSA. Trimming at V came to 0 bases and at J to 3 bases, leaving 0 bases not matched to a gene. This CDR3 is built from 14 residues.

The V and J genes are TRBV10-3 and TRBJ1-2; the match to TRBD1 covers 7 bases. CDR1 ENHRY and CDR2 SYGVKD come from the germline V gene. V lost 6 bases to trimming and J lost 0 bases; unmatched junction nucleotides: 10. The CDR3 covers 16 residues. This chain's CDR3 is CAISNFSGTANYGYTF. For the CDR3, the DNA is TGTGCCATCAGCAATTTCTCCGGGACAGCTAACTATGGCTACACCTTC.

The chain couples TRBV27 to TRBJ2-3; the D is unclear. This CDR3 spans 15 amino acids. CDR1 is MNHEY and CDR2 is SMNVEV in the germline V gene (reference sequence). The V gene lost 2 bases and the J gene lost 1 base, with 10 bases spanning the gap. Written as DNA, the CDR3 is TGTGCCAGCAGTTTACAGACACCCGGCACAGATACGCAGTATTTT. Protein: CASSLQTPGTDTQYF.

The rearrangement uses TRBV27 and TRBJ1-1, with 7 bases that match TRBD1. The CDR3 spans 14 residues. V lost 6 bases, J lost 5 bases, and 9 bases stayed unmatched. Germline V gene data show CDR1 as MNHEY and CDR2 as SMNVEV (reference sequence). In DNA form, the CDR3 reads TGTGCCAGCAGAAACAGGGGACGGGGGACTGAAGCTTTCTTT. This gives the protein CASRNRGRGTEAFF.

This CDR3 reads CASSSRAVPDTQYF. CDR3 in DNA: TGTGCCAGCAGCTCCAGGGCAGTACCAGATACGCAGTATTTT. This sequence joins TRBV5-8 and TRBJ2-3, with a possible D match to TRBD1 (5 bases). The CDR3 runs to 14 residues. Germline lookup yields CDR1 SGHTS and CDR2 YDEGEE. V lost 3 bases to trimming and J lost 4 bases, with 12 bases between them.

The chain combines TRBV5-1 with TRBJ1-1; no reliable D call. Trimming shortened V by 0 bases and J by 1 base, and 7 bases separated the two germline ends. CDR1 is SGHRS and CDR2 is YFSETQ in the germline V gene. This CDR3 has 14 residues. In DNA form, the CDR3 reads TGCGCCAGCAGCTTGGCGGTTTCGAACACTGAAGCTTTCTTT. Protein product: CASSLAVSNTEAFF.

The V call is TRBV4-1, the J call TRBJ2-4; 11 bases match TRBD2. This CDR3 comprises 18 residues. Germline V gene lookup returns CDR1 MGHRA and CDR2 YSYEKL. Trimming removed 3 bases from V and 9 bases from J; junction bases left unmatched: 16. The chain's CDR3 is CASSQSSGGAIPFGIQYF. The CDR3 DNA follows: TGCGCCAGCAGCCAGAGTAGCGGGGGGGCCATACCCTTCGGCATTCAGTACTTC.

This clone was found a few times. The chain carries TRBV5-1 and TRBJ2-7; possible D gene TRBD1, 7 bases. CDR3 size: 15 residues. V was cut by 4 bases and J by 3 bases, with 17 bases left in between. Germline CDR1 and CDR2: SGHRS and YFSETQ. The CDR3 spells CASSPGQEGIYEQYF. The CDR3, as DNA: TGCGCCAGCAGCCCCGGACAGGAGGGTATCTACGAGCAGTACTTC.

V is TRBV28 and J is TRBJ1-1; 7 bases agree with TRBD1. This CDR3 comprises 15 residues. J gave up 2 bases and V 6 bases, and 9 bases lay outside the gene matches. In germline, CDR1 is MDHEN, CDR2 SYDVKM. DNA for the CDR3: TGTGCCAGCAGCCCCCCTAGGACAGGTAACACTGAAGCTTTCTTT. This codes for CASSPPRTGNTEAFF. The whole variable domain, remainder taken from reference TRBV28 and TRBJ1-1, is DVKVTQSSRYLVKRTGEKVFLECVQDMDHENMFWYRQDPGLGLRLIYFSYDVKMKEKGDIPEGYSVSREKKERFSLILESASTNQTSMYLCASSPPRTGNTEAFFGQGTRLTVV.

DNA for the CDR3: TGCGCCAGCAGCCAAGAGGGCAGGGCCGCAGAAGGGACCCAGTACTTC. Its translation: CASSQEGRAAEGTQYF. The rearrangement uses TRBV4-1 and TRBJ2-5; perhaps TRBD1 as D (5 bases). From germline, CDR1 is MGHRA and CDR2 YSYEKL. The CDR3 has 16 residues. V lost 0 bases and J 7 bases, leaving 18 bases between the germline ends.

A note on this clone: Other DNA sequences in the sample encode the same CDR3. This rearrangement joins TRBV6-5 to TRBJ1-2, with no clear D. Germline values: CDR1 MNHEY, CDR2 SVGAGI. CDR3 length: 13 residues. V was clipped by 2 bases and J by 2 bases, with 6 bases between them. DNA for the CDR3: TGTGCCAGCAGTTACGGCCAGAACTATGGCTACACCTTC. Its translation: CASSYGQNYGYTF.

The chain combines TRBV30 with TRBJ1-2; 7 bases map to TRBD1. Losses at the gene ends were 0 bases for V and 6 bases for J; bases not matched to a gene: 7. CDR1 is GTSNPN, CDR2 SVGIG, per germline (reference sequence). The CDR3 is made up of 14 amino acids. In nucleotides, the CDR3 is TGTGCCTGGAGTGTACAGGCCAGGGGGGATGGCTACACCTTC. Translation gives CAWSVQARGDGYTF.

This clone appeared a single time. The chain is built from TRBV7-9 and TRBJ1-2; the D gene is possibly TRBD1 (5 bases). This CDR3 contains 13 residues. The V gene's germline CDR1 is SEHNR and CDR2 FQNEAQ (reference sequence). The germline V and J ends were trimmed by 1 base and 8 bases, with 11 bases remaining between them. CDR3 protein: CASSLDQGIGYTF. In nucleotides, the CDR3 is TGTGCCAGCAGCTTAGACCAGGGAATCGGCTACACCTTC.

The chain has TRBV5-4 and TRBJ1-4, with 11 bases matching TRBD1. V trimming: 1 base; J trimming: 7 bases; junction bases outside the gene matches: 6. CDR3 length: 16 residues. Looked up from germline, CDR1 is SGHNT and CDR2 is YYREEE (reference sequence). The CDR3 protein is CASSLNAGTGGEKLFF. In DNA form, the CDR3 reads TGTGCCAGCAGCTTGAACGCCGGGACAGGGGGTGAAAAACTGTTTTTT.

The chain is built from TRBV5-4 and TRBJ2-2; 9 positions agree with TRBD2. This CDR3 region has 15 residues. CDR1 is SGHNT, CDR2 YYREEE, per germline (reference sequence). The V segment lost 4 bases and the J segment 8 bases; nucleotides outside the gene matches: 9. CDR3 loop: CASSLRLAEGGELFF. CDR3 sequence (DNA): TGTGCCAGCAGCCTTAGACTAGCGGAGGGGGGGGAGCTGTTTTTT.

J is TRBJ2-5 and V is TRBV20-1, with D unresolved. Germline V CDR1 and CDR2: DFQATT, SNEGSKA (reference sequence). The CDR3 totals 10 residues. With 6 bases removed from V and 6 bases from J, the gap between germline ends came to 8 bases. The DNA of the CDR3 is TGCAGTGCCCTCTTAAAGACCCAGTACTTC. Protein product: CSALLKTQYF.

This rearrangement joins TRBV11-1 to TRBJ2-1; 9 bases map to TRBD1. The CDR3 sequence is 15 residues long. The germline V gene encodes CDR1 SGHAT and CDR2 FQDESV (reference sequence). After removal of 7 bases from V and 10 bases from J, the junction contained 14 bases not matched to a gene. In nucleotides, the CDR3 is TGTGCCAGCACGGACCGGGACAGGGTTGGAAGCGAGCAGTTCTTC. Translated, it gives CASTDRDRVGSEQFF.

A note on this clone: The junction and the germline gene differ at one end; a read error may be behind it. V is TRBV28 and J is TRBJ2-3; TRBD2 matches 7 bases. There are 15 residues in the CDR3. CDR1 and CDR2 (germline): MDHEN, SYDVKM. As DNA, the CDR3 is TGTGCCAGCAGTTCGACTAGCATGGGAACAGATACGCAGTGTTTT. It translates to CASSSTSMGTDTQCF.

This clone was observed a handful of times. The rearrangement joins TRBV9 to TRBJ2-2; perhaps TRBD1 as D (7 bases). The CDR3 is 13 residues long. Germline loops: CDR1 SGDLS, CDR2 YYNGEE. Trimming removed 3 bases at V and 8 bases at J, with 11 bases between. In DNA, the CDR3 is TGTGCCAGCAGCGAGGAGGGGGCTGGGGAGCTGTTTTTT. It translates to CASSEEGAGELFF.

The chain carries TRBV7-9 and TRBJ2-7, with 13 positions matching TRBD2. Looked up from germline, CDR1 is SEHNR and CDR2 is FQNEAQ (reference sequence). The ends lost 5 bases at V and 7 bases at J; junction bases unmatched: 8. The CDR3 spans 15 residues. The CDR3 bases are TGTGCCAGCAGCCGAGGACTAGCGGGAGTCATGGAGCAGTACTTC. This codes for CASSRGLAGVMEQYF.

The genes are TRBV27 and TRBJ1-5, with a tentative D call TRBD1 (5 bases). Germline-derived CDR1 and CDR2 are MNHEY and SMNVEV (reference sequence). The ends were cut back, 5 bases at V and 7 bases at J, with 12 bases in the middle. The CDR3 sequence is 13 residues long. The CDR3 protein is CASSREGPQPQHF. The CDR3 coding sequence is TGTGCCAGCAGTAGGGAGGGGCCCCAGCCCCAGCATTTT.

This rearrangement joins TRBV5-1 to TRBJ1-5, with TRBD1 matching 7 bases. Germline CDR1 SGHRS, CDR2 YFSETQ. Trimming cost V 4 bases and J 1 base; bases outside gene matches: 5. The CDR3 totals 15 residues. The CDR3 DNA sequence: TGCGCCAGCAGCGTAGGGGGCGAGAGCAATCAGCCCCAGCATTTT. It yields the protein CASSVGGESNQPQHF.

The V gene is TRBV7-2, the J gene TRBJ1-2, with D perhaps TRBD1 (5 bases). The CDR3 totals 15 residues. Deletions cut 7 bases from V and 8 bases from J, with 23 bases between. Germline V gene data show CDR1 as SGHTA and CDR2 as FQGNSA. CDR3 protein: CASTWGSDLQVGYTF. The DNA for the CDR3 is TGTGCCAGCACCTGGGGCTCGGACCTCCAGGTGGGCTACACCTTC. The variable domain in full, completed from reference TRBV7-2 and TRBJ1-2, reads GAGVSQSPSNKVTEKGKDVELRCDPISGHTALYWYRQSLGQGLEFLIYFQGNSAPDKSGLPSDRFSAERTGGSVSTLTIQRTQQEDSAVYLCASTWGSDLQVGYTFGSGTRLTVV.

The chain has TRBV7-2 and TRBJ2-2, with D tentatively TRBD1 (6 bases). CDR3 length equals 13 residues. CDR1 is SGHTA and CDR2 is FQGNSA in the germline V gene. V lost 6 bases, J lost 4 bases, and 9 bases lay in between. CDR3 in amino acids: CASRPQGTGELFF. CDR3 DNA: TGTGCCAGCAGGCCACAGGGCACCGGGGAGCTGTTTTTT. Variable domain in full (rest from reference TRBV7-2 and TRBJ2-2): GAGVSQSPSNKVTEKGKDVELRCDPISGHTALYWYRQSLGQGLEFLIYFQGNSAPDKSGLPSDRFSAERTGGSVSTLTIQRTQQEDSAVYLCASRPQGTGELFFGEGSRLTVL.

This clone came up a few times. The V and J genes are TRBV11-2 and TRBJ2-1; 11 bases fit TRBD2. CDR1 and CDR2 from the germline V gene are SGHAT and FQNNGV. The CDR3 length is 15 residues. Losses at the gene ends were 4 bases for V and 4 bases for J; bases not matched to a gene: 3. CDR3 sequence: CASSSGTSGYNEQFF. In nucleotides, the CDR3 is TGTGCCAGCAGCTCCGGGACTAGCGGTTACAATGAGCAGTTCTTC.

This chain joins TRBV5-6 and TRBJ2-7; D gene unclear. Trimming removed 0 bases at V and 9 bases at J, with 7 bases between. The CDR3 is made up of 11 amino acids. Germline V gene lookup returns CDR1 SGHDT and CDR2 YYEEEE. CDR3 DNA: TGTGCCAGCAGCTTGGGGTTCGGGCAGTACTTC. Translating gives CASSLGFGQYF. Using reference TRBV5-6 and TRBJ2-7 for the parts outside the CDR3, the full variable domain is DAGVTQSPTHLIKTRGQQVTLRCSPKSGHDTVSWYQQALGQGPQFIFQYYEEEERQRGNFPDRFSGHQFPNYSSELNVNALLLGDSALYLCASSLGFGQYFGPGTRLTVT.

This chain uses TRBV5-4 with TRBJ2-1; possibly TRBD1 for D (6 bases). Trimming removed 0 bases at V and 2 bases at J, with 9 bases between. This CDR3 has 15 amino acids. Germline assignment: CDR1 SGHNT and CDR2 YYREEE (reference sequence). The CDR3 here is CASSLGGTTYNEQFF. The DNA for the CDR3 is TGTGCCAGCAGCTTGGGGGGGACAACCTACAATGAGCAGTTCTTC.

The chain is built from TRBV18 and TRBJ2-5; tentative D call: TRBD2 (6 bases). Germline CDR1 KGHSH, CDR2 LQKENI. Trimming removed 3 bases from V and 3 bases from J, with 8 bases in between. CDR3 length equals 13 residues. The CDR3 loop reads CASSPGGEETQYF. In DNA form, the CDR3 reads TGTGCCAGCTCACCGGGAGGAGAAGAGACCCAGTACTTC.

The rearrangement joins TRBV21-1 to TRBJ2-7; the tabulated D call, TRBD1, remains unverified against the DNA. TRBV21-1 is a documented pseudogene. CDR3 size: 14 residues. This CDR3 reads CASSKGWQAHEQYF. The CDR3, as DNA: TGTGCCAGCAGCAAAGGGTGGCAGGCCCACGAGCAGTACTTC.

The sample holds a few counts of this clone. This chain joins TRBV28 and TRBJ2-7, with TRBD2 as a possible D gene (6 bases). This CDR3 is 15 amino acids long. Germline assignment: CDR1 MDHEN and CDR2 SYDVKM. Trimming cost V 6 bases and J 2 bases, with 17 bases left between them. The CDR3 nucleotides are TGTGCCAGCAGCCCCGGGGAGGAGGGGCCCTACGAGCAGTACTTC. Residues: CASSPGEEGPYEQYF. The complete variable domain, with remaining parts taken from reference TRBV28 and TRBJ2-7, reads DVKVTQSSRYLVKRTGEKVFLECVQDMDHENMFWYRQDPGLGLRLIYFSYDVKMKEKGDIPEGYSVSREKKERFSLILESASTNQTSMYLCASSPGEEGPYEQYFGPGTRLTVT.